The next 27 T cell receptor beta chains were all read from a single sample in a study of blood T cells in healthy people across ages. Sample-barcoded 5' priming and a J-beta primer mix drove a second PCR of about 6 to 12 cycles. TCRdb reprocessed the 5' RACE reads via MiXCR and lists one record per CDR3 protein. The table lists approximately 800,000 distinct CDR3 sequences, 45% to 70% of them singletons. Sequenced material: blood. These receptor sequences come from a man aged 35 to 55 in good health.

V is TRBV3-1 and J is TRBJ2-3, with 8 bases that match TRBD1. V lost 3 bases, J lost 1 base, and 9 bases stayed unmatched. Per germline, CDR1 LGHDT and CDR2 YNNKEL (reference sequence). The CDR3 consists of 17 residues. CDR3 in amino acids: CASSHVTRGRGTDTQYF. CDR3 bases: TGTGCCAGCAGCCACGTGACCAGGGGGCGAGGCACAGATACGCAGTATTTT.

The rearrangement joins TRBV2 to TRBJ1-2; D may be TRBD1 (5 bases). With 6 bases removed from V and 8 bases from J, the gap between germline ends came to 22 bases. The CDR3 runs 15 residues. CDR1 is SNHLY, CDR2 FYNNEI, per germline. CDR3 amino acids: CASSEHPTAGGGYTF. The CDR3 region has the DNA TGTGCCAGCAGCGAACACCCGACAGCCGGAGGCGGCTACACCTTC.

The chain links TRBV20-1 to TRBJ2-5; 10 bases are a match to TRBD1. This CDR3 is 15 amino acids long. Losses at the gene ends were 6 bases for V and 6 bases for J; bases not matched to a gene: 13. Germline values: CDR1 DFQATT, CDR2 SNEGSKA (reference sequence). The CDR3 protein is CSAPFGTGVTKTQYF. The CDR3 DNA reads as TGCAGTGCCCCCTTTGGGACAGGGGTCACGAAGACCCAGTACTTC.

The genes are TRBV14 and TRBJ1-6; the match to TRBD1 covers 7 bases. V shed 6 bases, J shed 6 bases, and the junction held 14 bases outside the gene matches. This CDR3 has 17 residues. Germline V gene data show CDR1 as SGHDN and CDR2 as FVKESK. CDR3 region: CASSFNQGGFFNSPLHF. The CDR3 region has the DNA TGTGCCAGCAGTTTCAACCAAGGGGGCTTTTTTAATTCACCCCTCCACTTT.

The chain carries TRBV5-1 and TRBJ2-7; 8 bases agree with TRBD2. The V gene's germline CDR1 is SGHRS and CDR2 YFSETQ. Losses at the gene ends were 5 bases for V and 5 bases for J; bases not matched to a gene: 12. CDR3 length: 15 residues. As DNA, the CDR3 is TGCGCCAGCAGTCGTATCAGCGGGAGTTACAACGAGCAGTACTTC. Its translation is CASSRISGSYNEQYF.

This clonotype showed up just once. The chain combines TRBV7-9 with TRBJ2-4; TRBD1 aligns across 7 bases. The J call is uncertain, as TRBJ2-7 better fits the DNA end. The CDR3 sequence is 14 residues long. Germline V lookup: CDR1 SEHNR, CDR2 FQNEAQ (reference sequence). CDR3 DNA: TGTGCCAGCAGCTTGACAGGGCGCATGAGCGAGCAGTACTTC. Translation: CASSLTGRMSEQYF.

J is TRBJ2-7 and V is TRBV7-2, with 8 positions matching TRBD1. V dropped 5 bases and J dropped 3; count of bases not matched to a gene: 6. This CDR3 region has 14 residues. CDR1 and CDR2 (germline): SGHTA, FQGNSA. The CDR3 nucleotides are TGTGCCAGCAGCCATGGGACAGGCAGCTACGAGCAGTACTTC. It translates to CASSHGTGSYEQYF.

The CDR3 DNA reads TGTGCCAGCAGTTGGGGCAGTGGCATGGGCCAGTACTTC. Translation: CASSWGSGMGQYF. This chain links TRBV27 with TRBJ2-7, with a tentative D call TRBD1 (5 bases). The V and J ends lost 4 bases and 10 bases respectively, with 17 bases between them. This CDR3 comprises 13 residues. From germline, CDR1 is MNHEY and CDR2 SMNVEV (reference sequence).

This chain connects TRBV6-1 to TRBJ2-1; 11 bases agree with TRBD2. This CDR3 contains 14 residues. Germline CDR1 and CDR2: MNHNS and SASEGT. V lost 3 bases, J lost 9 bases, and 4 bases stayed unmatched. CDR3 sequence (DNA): TGTGCCAGCAGTGACGGGCTAGCGGGGGGTGAGCAGTTCTTC. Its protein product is CASSDGLAGGEQFF.

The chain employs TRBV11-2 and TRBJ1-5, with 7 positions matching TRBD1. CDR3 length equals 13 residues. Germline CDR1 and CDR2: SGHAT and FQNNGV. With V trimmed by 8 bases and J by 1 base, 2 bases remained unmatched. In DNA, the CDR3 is TGTGCCAGCCGACAGGGAAGCAATCAGCCCCAGCATTTT. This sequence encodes CASRQGSNQPQHF.

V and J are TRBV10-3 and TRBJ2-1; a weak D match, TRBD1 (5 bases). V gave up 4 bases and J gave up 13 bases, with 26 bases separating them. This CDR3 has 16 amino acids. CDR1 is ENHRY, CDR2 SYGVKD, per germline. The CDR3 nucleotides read TGTGCCATCAGTGTCCGGTCAGGGCCGTACCAAGAGACCCAGTTCTTC. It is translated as CAISVRSGPYQETQFF.

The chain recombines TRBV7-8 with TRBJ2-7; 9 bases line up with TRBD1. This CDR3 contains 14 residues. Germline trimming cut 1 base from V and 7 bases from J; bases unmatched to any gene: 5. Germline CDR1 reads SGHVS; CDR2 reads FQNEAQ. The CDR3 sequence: CASSLGFGQGEQYF. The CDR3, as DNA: TGTGCCAGCAGCTTAGGATTCGGACAGGGGGAGCAGTACTTC.

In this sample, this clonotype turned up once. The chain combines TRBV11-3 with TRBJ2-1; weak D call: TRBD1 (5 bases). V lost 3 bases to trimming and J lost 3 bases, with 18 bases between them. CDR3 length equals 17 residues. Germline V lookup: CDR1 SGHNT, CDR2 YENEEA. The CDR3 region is CASSLGQGRRDYNEQFF. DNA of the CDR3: TGTGCCAGCAGCTTGGGGCAGGGCCGCCGAGACTACAATGAGCAGTTCTTC.

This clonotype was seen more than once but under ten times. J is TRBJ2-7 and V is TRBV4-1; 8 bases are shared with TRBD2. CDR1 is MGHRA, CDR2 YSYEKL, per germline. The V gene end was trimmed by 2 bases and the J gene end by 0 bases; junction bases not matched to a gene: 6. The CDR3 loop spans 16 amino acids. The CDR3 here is CASSQLIAGLSYEQYF. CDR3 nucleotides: TGCGCCAGCAGCCAATTGATAGCGGGACTCTCCTACGAGCAGTACTTC.

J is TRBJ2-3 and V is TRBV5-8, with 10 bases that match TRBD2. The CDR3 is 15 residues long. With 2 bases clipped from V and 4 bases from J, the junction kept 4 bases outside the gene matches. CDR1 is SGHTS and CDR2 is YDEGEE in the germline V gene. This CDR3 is CASSFERGGSDTQYF. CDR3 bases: TGTGCCAGCAGCTTCGAGCGGGGGGGCTCAGATACGCAGTATTTT. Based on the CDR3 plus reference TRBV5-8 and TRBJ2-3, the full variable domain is EAGVTQSPTHLIKTRGQQATLRCSPISGHTSVYWYQQALGLGLQFLLWYDEGEERNRGNFPPRFSGRQFPNYSSELNVNALELEDSALYLCASSFERGGSDTQYFGPGTRLTVL.

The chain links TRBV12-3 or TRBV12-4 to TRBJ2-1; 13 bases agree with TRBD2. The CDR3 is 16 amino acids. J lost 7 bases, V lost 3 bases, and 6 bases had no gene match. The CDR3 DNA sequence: TGTGCCAGCAGTTTCCCCGGACTAGCGGGAGCAAATGAGCAGTTCTTC. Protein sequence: CASSFPGLAGANEQFF.

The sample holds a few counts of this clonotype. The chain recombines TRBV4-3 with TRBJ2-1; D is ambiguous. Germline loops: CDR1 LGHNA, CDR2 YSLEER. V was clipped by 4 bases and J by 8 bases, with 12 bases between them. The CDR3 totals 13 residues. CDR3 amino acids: CASSRNSFDEQFF. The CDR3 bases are TGCGCCAGCAGCCGGAACAGTTTCGATGAGCAGTTCTTC.

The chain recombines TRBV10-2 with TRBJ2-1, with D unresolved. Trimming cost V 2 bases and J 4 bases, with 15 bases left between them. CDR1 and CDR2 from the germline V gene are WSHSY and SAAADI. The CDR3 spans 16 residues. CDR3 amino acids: CASSETEALGYNEQFF. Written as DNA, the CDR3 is TGCGCCAGCAGTGAGACAGAGGCCTTGGGTTACAATGAGCAGTTCTTC.

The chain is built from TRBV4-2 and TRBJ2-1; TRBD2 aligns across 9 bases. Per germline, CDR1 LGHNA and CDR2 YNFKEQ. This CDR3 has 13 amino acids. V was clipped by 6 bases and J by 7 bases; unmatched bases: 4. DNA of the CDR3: TGTGCCAGCAGGAGGACTAGCGCAAATGAGCAGTTCTTC. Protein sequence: CASRRTSANEQFF.

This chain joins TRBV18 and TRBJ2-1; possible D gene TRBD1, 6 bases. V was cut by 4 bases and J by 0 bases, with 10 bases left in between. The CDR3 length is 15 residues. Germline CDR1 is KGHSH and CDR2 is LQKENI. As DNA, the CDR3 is TGTGCCAGCTCACTCCGACAGGCCTCCTACAATGAGCAGTTCTTC. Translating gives CASSLRQASYNEQFF.

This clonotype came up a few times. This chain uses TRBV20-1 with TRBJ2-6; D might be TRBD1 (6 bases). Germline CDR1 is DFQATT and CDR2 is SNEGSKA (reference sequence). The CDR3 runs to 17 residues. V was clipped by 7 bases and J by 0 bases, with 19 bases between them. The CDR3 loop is CSVVTGAQPSGANVLTF. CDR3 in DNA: TGCAGTGTCGTGACAGGCGCCCAACCCTCTGGGGCCAACGTCCTGACTTTC.

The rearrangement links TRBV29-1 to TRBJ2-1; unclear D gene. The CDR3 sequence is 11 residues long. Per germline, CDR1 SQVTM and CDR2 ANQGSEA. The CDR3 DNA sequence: TGCAGTTTACAATCCTACAATGAGCAGTTCTTC. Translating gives CSLQSYNEQFF.

CDR3 DNA sequence: TGCGCCAGCAGCCGCCCTGCGGGGCCCCCAACTGATAATGAAAAACTGTTTTTT. It specifies CASSRPAGPPTDNEKLFF. This chain uses TRBV4-3 with TRBJ1-4; TRBD1 is a possible D gene (5 bases). There are 18 residues in the CDR3. The germline V gene has CDR1 LGHNA and CDR2 YSLEER. Trimming cost V 4 bases and J 4 bases, with 22 bases left between them.

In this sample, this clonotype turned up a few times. In DNA form, the CDR3 reads TGCAGTGCTAGAGAGGGACAGGGCCGCTCCTACGAGCAGTACTTC. Translated, it gives CSAREGQGRSYEQYF. J is TRBJ2-7 and V is TRBV20-1; 9 bases line up with TRBD1. Germline CDR1 DFQATT, CDR2 SNEGSKA (reference sequence). The CDR3 loop spans 15 amino acids. Germline trimming cut 0 bases from V and 0 bases from J; bases unmatched to any gene: 3.

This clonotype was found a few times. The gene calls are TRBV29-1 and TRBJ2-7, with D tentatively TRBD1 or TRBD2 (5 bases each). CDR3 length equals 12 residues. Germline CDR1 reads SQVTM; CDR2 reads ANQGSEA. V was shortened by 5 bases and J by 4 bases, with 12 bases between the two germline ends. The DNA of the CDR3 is TGCAGCGTTTATCGGGGCGCGTACGAGCAGTACTTC. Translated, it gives CSVYRGAYEQYF.

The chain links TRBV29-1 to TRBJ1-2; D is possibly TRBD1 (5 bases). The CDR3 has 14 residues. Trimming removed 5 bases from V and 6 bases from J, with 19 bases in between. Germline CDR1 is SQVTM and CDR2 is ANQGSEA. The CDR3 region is CSVPGQGTLNGYTF. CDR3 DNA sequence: TGCAGCGTTCCTGGGCAGGGAACGTTAAATGGCTACACCTTC.

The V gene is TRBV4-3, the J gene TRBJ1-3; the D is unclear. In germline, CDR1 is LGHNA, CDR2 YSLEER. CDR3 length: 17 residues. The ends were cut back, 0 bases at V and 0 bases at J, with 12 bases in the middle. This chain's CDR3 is CASSQESFVSSGNTIYF. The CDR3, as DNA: TGCGCCAGCAGCCAAGAATCTTTTGTCAGCTCTGGAAACACCATATATTTT.